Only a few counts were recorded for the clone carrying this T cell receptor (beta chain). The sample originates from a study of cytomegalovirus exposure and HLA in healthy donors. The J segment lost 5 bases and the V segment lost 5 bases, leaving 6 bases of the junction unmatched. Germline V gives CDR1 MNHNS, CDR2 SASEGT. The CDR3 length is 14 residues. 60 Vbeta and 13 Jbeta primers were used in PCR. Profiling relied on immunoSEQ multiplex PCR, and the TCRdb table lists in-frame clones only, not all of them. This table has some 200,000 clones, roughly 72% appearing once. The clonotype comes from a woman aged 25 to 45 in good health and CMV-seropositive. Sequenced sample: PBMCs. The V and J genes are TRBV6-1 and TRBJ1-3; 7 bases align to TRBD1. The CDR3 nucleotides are TGTGCCAGCAGTCCAGGGGGTCGAAGAAACACCATATATTTT. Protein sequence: CASSPGGRRNTIYF.